Reported below is one T cell receptor (beta chain). As processed by the authors: It was from reference gene primer amplification that nucleated cell counts were estimated. The assay was immunoSEQ multiplex PCR, and TCRdb's table has in-frame clones only and misses some. From that table come the V and J calls and clone size; the DNA was used to work out D and trimming. Among about 180,000 clones listed, roughly four fifths were seen once. Trimming at V came to 6 bases and at J to 1 base, leaving 2 bases not matched to a gene. CDR3 length: 15 amino acids. Germline loops: CDR1 ENHRY, CDR2 SYGVKD. This entry belongs to a study of blood T cell repertoires in COVID-19. Enrolled during active infection, Seattle patients were then followed longitudinally.

The sample consisted of peripheral blood. This receptor was obtained from a woman aged 70-85 years with COVID-19, enrolled during active disease. The rearrangement uses TRBV10-3 and TRBJ1-5; 11 nucleotides agree with TRBD1. The CDR3 bases are TGTGCCATCAGGGGGGACAGGGGGAGCAATCAGCCCCAGCATTTT. It encodes CAIRGDRGSNQPQHF.